The TCR beta chain under discussion was sequenced for a study of naive and memory T cell subsets. Only a few counts were recorded for this clonotype. Antigen unknown. Four subsets defined by CD45RA and CD27 were sorted after CD3, CD4, CD8 and live/dead staining. Both TRBC1 and TRBC2 were covered by a beta constant-region primer of two equimolar oligonucleotides. TCRdb reprocessed the UMI-ligation and nested PCR reads with MiXCR, giving one entry per CDR3 protein. In the table there are under 150,000 distinct CDR3 sequences, about 18% of which are singletons. Study-wide points: In naive cells, over 95% of TCR sequences were seen only once. A few larger clonotypes appeared in naive repertoires, especially CD8, possibly memory cells re-expressing CD45RA. Findings for naive and memory subsets could not be checked against ground truth.

The CDR3 totals 16 residues. J gave up 0 bases and V 6 bases, and 7 bases lay outside the gene matches. Material: naive CD4+ T cells from blood. The clonotype originates from a human donor in good health. The chain joins TRBV12-3 or TRBV12-4 to TRBJ2-1, with TRBD2 matching 8 bases. The CDR3: CASSDQSGSSYNEQFF. In DNA, the CDR3 is TGTGCCAGCAGCGATCAAAGCGGGAGCTCCTACAATGAGCAGTTCTTC.